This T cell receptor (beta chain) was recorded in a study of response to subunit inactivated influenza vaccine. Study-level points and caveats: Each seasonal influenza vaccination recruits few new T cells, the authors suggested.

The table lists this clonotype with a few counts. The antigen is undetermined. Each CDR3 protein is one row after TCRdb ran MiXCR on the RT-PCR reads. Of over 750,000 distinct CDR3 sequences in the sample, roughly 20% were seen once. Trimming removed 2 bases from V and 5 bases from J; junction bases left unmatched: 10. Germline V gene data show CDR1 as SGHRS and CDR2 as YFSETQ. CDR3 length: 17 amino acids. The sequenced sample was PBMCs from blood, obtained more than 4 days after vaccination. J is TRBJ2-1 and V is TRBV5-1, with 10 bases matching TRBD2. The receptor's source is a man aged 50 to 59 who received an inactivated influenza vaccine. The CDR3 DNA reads TGCGCCAGCAGCTTCGGGGCTAGCGGGGGCAAGAACAATGAGCAGTTCTTC. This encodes CASSFGASGGKNNEQFF.